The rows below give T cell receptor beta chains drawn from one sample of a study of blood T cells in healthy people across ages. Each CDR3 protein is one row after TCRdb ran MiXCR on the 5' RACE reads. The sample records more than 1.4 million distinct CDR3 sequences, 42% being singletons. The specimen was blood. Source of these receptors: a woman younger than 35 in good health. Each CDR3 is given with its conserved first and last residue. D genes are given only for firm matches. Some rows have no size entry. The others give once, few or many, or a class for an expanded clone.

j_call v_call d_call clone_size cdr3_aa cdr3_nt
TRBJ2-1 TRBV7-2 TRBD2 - CASSSLVAGPYNEQFF TGTGCCAGCAGCTCATTGGTAGCGGGGCCCTACAATGAGCAGTTCTTC
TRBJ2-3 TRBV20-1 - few CSAGGPNTDTQYF TGCAGTGCTGGGGGTCCCAACACAGATACGCAGTATTTT
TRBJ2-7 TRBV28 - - CASSFPDGRIEQYF TGTGCCAGCAGTTTCCCGGATGGGAGAATCGAGCAGTACTTC
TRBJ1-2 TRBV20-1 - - CSAQRGKNYGYTF TGCAGTGCTCAACGAGGGAAAAACTATGGCTACACCTTC
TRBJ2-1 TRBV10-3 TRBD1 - CAISPGTGTNEQFF TGTGCCATCAGCCCCGGGACAGGGACCAATGAGCAGTTCTTC
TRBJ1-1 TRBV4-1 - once CASSQDPLTVSNTEAFF TGCGCCAGCAGCCAAGACCCCCTGACAGTATCGAACACTGAAGCTTTCTTT
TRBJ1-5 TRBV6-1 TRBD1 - CASSTSGTGPSSQPRHF TGTGCCAGCAGTACATCCGGGACAGGGCCCAGTAGTCAGCCCCGGCATTTT
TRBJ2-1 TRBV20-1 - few CSASLYGSPYNEQFF TGCAGTGCTAGTCTTTATGGGAGTCCCTACAATGAGCAGTTCTTC
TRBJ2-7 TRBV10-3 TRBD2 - CAISGQAGETYEQYF TGTGCCATCAGTGGACAAGCGGGGGAAACCTACGAGCAGTACTTC
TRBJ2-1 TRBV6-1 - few CASSVFSRLALNEQFF TGTGCCAGCAGTGTTTTCTCGAGGTTGGCCCTCAATGAGCAGTTCTTC
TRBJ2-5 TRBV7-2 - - CASSLSRSRETQYF TGTGCCAGCAGCTTGAGCAGGAGTCGTGAGACCCAGTACTTC
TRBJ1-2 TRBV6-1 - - CASSEDHGYGYTF TGTGCCAGCAGTGAAGACCATGGCTATGGCTACACCTTC
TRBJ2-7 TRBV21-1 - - CASRTTRGQGKNEQYF TGTGCCAGCAGAACCACACGGGGACAGGGTAAGAACGAGCAGTACTTC
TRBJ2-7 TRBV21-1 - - CASTRGLSSYEQYF TGTGCCAGCACTAGGGGGCTTAGCTCCTACGAGCAGTACTTC
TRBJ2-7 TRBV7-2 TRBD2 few CASSLVAGLQRNEQYF TGTGCCAGCAGCTTAGTAGCGGGGCTCCAGAGGAACGAGCAGTACTTC
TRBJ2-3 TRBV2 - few CASAGGTDTQYF TGTGCCAGCGCCGGCGGCACAGATACGCAGTATTTT
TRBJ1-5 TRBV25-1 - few CASGTDYSNQPQHF TGTGCCAGCGGGACCGATTATAGCAATCAGCCCCAGCATTTT
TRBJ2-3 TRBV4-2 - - CASSQGELDSDTQYF TGTGCCAGCAGCCAAGGGGAGCTTGATTCAGATACGCAGTATTTT
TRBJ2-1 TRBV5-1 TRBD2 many CASSVQTSGTYNEQFF TGCGCCAGCAGCGTTCAGACTAGCGGGACATACAATGAGCAGTTCTTC
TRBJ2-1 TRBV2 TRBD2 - CASSESPSGIIHEQFF TGTGCCAGCAGTGAATCACCTAGCGGGATTATCCATGAGCAGTTCTTC
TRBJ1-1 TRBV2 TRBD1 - CASSEIQGGTEAFF TGTGCCAGCAGTGAAATACAGGGGGGAACTGAAGCTTTCTTT
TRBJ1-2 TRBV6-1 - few CAREPGHYGYTF TGTGCCAGAGAACCGGGACACTATGGCTACACCTTC
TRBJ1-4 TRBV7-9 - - CASSDMGNEKLFF TGTGCCAGCAGTGACATGGGTAATGAAAAACTGTTTTTT
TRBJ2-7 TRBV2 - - CASDGHSDSYEQYF TGTGCCAGCGATGGGCACTCAGACTCCTACGAGCAGTACTTC
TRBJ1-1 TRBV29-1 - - CSVRTGLEAFF TGCAGCGTTAGAACGGGGCTAGAAGCTTTCTTT
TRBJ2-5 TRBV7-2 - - CASSLVGGQGAGETQYF TGTGCCAGCAGCTTAGTGGGGGGGCAGGGGGCCGGTGAGACCCAGTACTTC
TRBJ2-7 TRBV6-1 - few CASSEPQDRYEQYF TGTGCCAGCAGTGAACCCCAAGACCGCTACGAGCAGTACTTC
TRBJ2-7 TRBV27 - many CASSLSGSYEQYF TGTGCCAGCAGTTTATCAGGGAGCTACGAGCAGTACTTC
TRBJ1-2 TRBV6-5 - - CASSYQGLNGYTF TGTGCCAGCAGTTACCAGGGGTTAAATGGCTACACCTTC
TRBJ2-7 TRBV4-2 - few CASSQDFLYEQYF TGTGCCAGCAGCCAAGATTTCCTTTACGAGCAGTACTTC
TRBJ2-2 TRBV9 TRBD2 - CASSVESGLAGPGELFF TGTGCCAGCAGCGTAGAGTCGGGACTAGCGGGGCCCGGGGAGCTGTTTTTT
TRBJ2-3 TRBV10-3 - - CAISDEVVAGDTQYF TGTGCCATCAGTGATGAGGTTGTAGCAGGGGATACGCAGTATTTT
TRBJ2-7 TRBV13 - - CASSLEGKSYNEQYF TGTGCCAGCAGCTTAGAGGGGAAATCCTACAATGAGCAGTACTTC
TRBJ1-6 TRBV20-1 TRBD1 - CSAPLAPLRQGRNSPLHF TGCAGTGCTCCGCTGGCCCCCCTAAGACAGGGCCGAAATTCACCCCTCCACTTT
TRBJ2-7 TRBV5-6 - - CASSWKLATSYNEQYF TGTGCCAGCAGCTGGAAATTAGCGACCTCCTACAATGAGCAGTACTTC
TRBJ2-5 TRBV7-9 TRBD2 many CASSAGLADEETQYF TGTGCCAGCAGCGCAGGACTAGCCGACGAAGAGACCCAGTACTTC
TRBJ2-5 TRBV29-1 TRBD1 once CSALGTAEQYF TGCAGCGCCCTAGGGACAGCAGAGCAGTACTTC
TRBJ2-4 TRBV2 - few CASSEGGTIQYF TGTGCCAGCAGTGAGGGGGGTACCATTCAGTACTTC
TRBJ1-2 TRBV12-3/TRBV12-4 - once CASSRFVGDYTF TGTGCCAGCAGCCGCTTTGTGGGCGACTACACCTTC
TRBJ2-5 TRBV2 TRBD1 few CASTRLGQGDEETQYF TGTGCCAGCACCCGGTTAGGACAGGGCGACGAAGAGACCCAGTACTTC
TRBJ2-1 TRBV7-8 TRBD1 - CASRSDRGLLNEQFF TGTGCCAGCAGATCGGACAGGGGACTTCTGAATGAGCAGTTCTTC
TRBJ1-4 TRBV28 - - CASTPGETIAKLFF TGTGCCAGCACCCCCGGGGAGACAATCGCAAAACTGTTTTTT
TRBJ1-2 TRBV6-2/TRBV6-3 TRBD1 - CSSSSNRGAYTF TGTTCCAGCAGCTCCAACAGGGGAGCCTACACCTTC
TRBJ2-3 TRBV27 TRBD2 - CASSLSGLADTDTQYF TGTGCCAGCAGTTTATCTGGGCTAGCGGACACAGATACGCAGTATTTT
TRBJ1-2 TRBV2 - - CASIKETGSHGYTF TGTGCCAGTATAAAAGAGACAGGCTCCCATGGCTACACCTTC
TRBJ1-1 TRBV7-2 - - CASSLESGPRTFF TGTGCCAGCAGCTTAGAAAGTGGACCCCGCACTTTCTTT
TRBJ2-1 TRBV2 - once CASSEVTSSYNEQFF TGTGCCAGCAGTGAAGTGACGAGCTCCTACAATGAGCAGTTCTTC
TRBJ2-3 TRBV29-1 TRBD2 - CSAKRGNGVGQYF TGCAGCGCCAAGCGGGGGAACGGGGTCGGGCAGTATTTT
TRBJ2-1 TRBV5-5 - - CASSYGLGGNEQFF TGTGCCAGCAGCTACGGACTAGGGGGAAATGAGCAGTTCTTC
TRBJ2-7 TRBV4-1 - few CASSQDQISYEQYF TGCGCCAGCAGCCAAGACCAGATATCCTACGAGCAGTACTTC
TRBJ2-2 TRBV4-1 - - CASSHMTTGELFF TGCGCCAGCAGCCATATGACCACCGGGGAGCTGTTTTTT
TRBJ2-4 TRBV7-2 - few CASSLGGPQAKYF TGTGCCAGCAGCTTAGGCGGGCCCCAGGCAAAGTACTTC
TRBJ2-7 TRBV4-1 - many CASSQDRTNSAVSYEQYF TGCGCCAGCAGCCAAGACAGGACCAATTCGGCAGTCTCCTACGAGCAGTACTTC
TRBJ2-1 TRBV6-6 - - CASSPTLPEQFF TGTGCCAGCAGCCCGACCCTTCCTGAGCAGTTCTTC